One and the same sample provided the 3 T cell receptor beta chains below, sequenced in a study of lymphopenia after photon versus proton radiotherapy. Only in-frame clones appear in the TCRdb table, and some are missing; sequencing was by immunoSEQ multiplex PCR. Among roughly 26,000 clones listed, about four fifths were seen once. Sequenced material: peripheral blood, taken from a patient treated with photon-based radiotherapy. All receptors derive from a man aged 40-49 years with gastric cancer.

The V and J genes are TRBV5-1 and TRBJ1-2; TRBD1 agrees at 7 bases. This CDR3 spans 16 amino acids. Trimming at V came to 1 base and at J to 10 bases, leaving 16 bases not matched to a gene. CDR1 and CDR2 (germline): SGHRS, YFSETQ. This CDR3 is CASSLKGQNFPHDYTF. CDR3 nucleotides: TGCGCCAGCAGCTTGAAGGGACAGAACTTTCCCCATGACTACACCTTC.

V gene TRBV14 combines with J gene TRBJ1-2; 7 bases are a match to TRBD1. J gave up 3 bases and V 2 bases, and 3 bases lay outside the gene matches. Germline loops: CDR1 SGHDN, CDR2 FVKESK. The CDR3 covers 14 residues. The CDR3 DNA is TGTGCCAGCAGCCAATATCAGGGGGACTATGGCTACACCTTC. This translates into CASSQYQGDYGYTF.

This clone was counted only a few times. V and J are TRBV7-2 and TRBJ2-2; TRBD2 matches 16 bases. This CDR3 region has 19 residues. The V and J ends lost 4 bases and 6 bases, in that order; junction bases with no gene match: 11. Germline V gives CDR1 SGHTA, CDR2 FQGNSA. DNA of the CDR3: TGTGCCAGCAGCTGGCCTACTCCGGGACTAGCGGGGGGGCCCGGGGAGCTGTTTTTT. It specifies CASSWPTPGLAGGPGELFF.